The T cell receptor (beta chain) described here comes from a study of blood T cell repertoires in COVID-19. The CDR3 has 16 amino acids. Germline CDR1 reads MGHRA; CDR2 reads YSYEKL. Deletions cut 2 bases from V and 1 base from J, with 12 bases between. Only in-frame clones appear in the TCRdb table, and some are missing; sequencing was by immunoSEQ multiplex PCR. The table has some 220,000 clones, approximately 80% seen once. The clonotype was recovered from a man between 50 and 59 years old with active or convalescent COVID-19. Sequenced sample: peripheral blood. This rearrangement joins TRBV4-1 to TRBJ1-5; D uncertain. The CDR3 loop is CASSQSPGLSNQPQHF. The CDR3 bases are TGCGCCAGCAGCCAAAGCCCGGGGTTAAGCAATCAGCCCCAGCATTTT.